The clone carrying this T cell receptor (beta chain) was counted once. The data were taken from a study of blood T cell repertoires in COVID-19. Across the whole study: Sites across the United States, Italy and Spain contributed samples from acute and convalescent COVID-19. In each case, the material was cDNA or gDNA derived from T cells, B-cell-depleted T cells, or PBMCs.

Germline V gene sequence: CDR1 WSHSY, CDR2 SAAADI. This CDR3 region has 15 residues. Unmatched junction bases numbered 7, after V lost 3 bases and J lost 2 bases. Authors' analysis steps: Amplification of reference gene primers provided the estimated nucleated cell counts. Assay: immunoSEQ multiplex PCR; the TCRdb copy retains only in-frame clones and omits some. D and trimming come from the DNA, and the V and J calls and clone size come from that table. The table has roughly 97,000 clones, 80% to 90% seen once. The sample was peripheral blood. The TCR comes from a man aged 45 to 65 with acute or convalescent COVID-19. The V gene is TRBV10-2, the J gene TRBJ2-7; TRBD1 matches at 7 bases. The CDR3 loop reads CASSETDRPTYEQYF. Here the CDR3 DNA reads TGCGCCAGCAGTGAAACGGACAGGCCTACCTACGAGCAGTACTTC.